This TCR beta chain was recorded in a study of human T cells and chemical hapten exposure. For the study at large: 0.01% DPC was applied to the upper back in patch tests, which were read at 6 days. Study findings and constraints: No change in TCRs above 1 in 1000 frequency was produced by DPC sensitization. The formation of large CDR3 similarity clusters by expanded TCRs significantly exceeded that of controls.

Trimming cost V 5 bases and J 0 bases; bases outside gene matches: 10. This CDR3 spans 17 amino acids. TCRdb re-derived calls from the RACE reads in MiXCR, one entry per CDR3 protein. The sample holds tens of thousands of distinct CDR3 sequences, 6.6% seen once. This clonotype was seen a handful of times. The antigen is not known. Time point: patch test 2, 6 weeks after DPC sensitization. Treatment reported: therapeutic diphenylcyclopropenone sensitization with weekly scalp DPC. Material: whole blood, obtained in connection with sensitization to the hapten diphenylcyclopropenone (DPC). V is TRBV12-3 or TRBV12-4 and J is TRBJ2-3; 8 bases fit TRBD2. The TCR sequence derives from a woman aged 30 to 39 with alopecia areata. Some clones in this sample may be carry-over from other donors' samples. The CDR3 DNA follows: TGTGCCAGCAGTCCAACCGGGACTAGGCCCAGCACAGATACGCAGTATTTT. It encodes CASSPTGTRPSTDTQYF.